This T cell receptor beta chain originates from a study of T cell repertoires in cytomegalovirus infection. Overall study context: Recently identified HLA-C-restricted CMV epitopes were used, and well-studied HLA-B-restricted CMV epitopes were used as well. An indication of both CMV infection and matching HLA type came from public TCR beta signatures.

General observations from the study: CMV-specific HLA-C-restricted TCR beta clonotypes dominated the ex vivo response. The study identified carriers of CMV plus the relevant HLA from cumulative public TCR beta family frequency.

Note on this clonotype: As yet, its antigen is unknown.

TCRdb re-called the reads with MiXCR, one entry per CDR3 protein. The sample has fewer than 850,000 distinct CDR3 sequences, about 27% seen once. The V end lost 0 bases, the J end lost 7 bases, and 22 bases lay between the germline ends. Germline V gene data show CDR1 as SEHNR and CDR2 as FQNEAQ (reference sequence). This CDR3 has 17 residues. V is TRBV7-9 and J is TRBJ2-7; no definite D call. The source is a human donor in good health (CMV status not recorded). Some clones in this sample may be carry-over from other donors' samples. The sample in question was cultured CD8+ T cells from PBMCs, obtained from culture after CMV antigen stimulation. CDR3 protein: CASSLASSGSLSFEQYF. CDR3 DNA sequence: TGTGCCAGCAGCTTAGCGTCGTCAGGTAGCTTATCTTTTGAGCAGTACTTC.